Presented here are 16 T cell receptor beta chains from one specimen sequenced in a study of cytomegalovirus exposure and HLA in healthy donors. PCR employed 60 Vbeta and 13 Jbeta primers. Clones were read by immunoSEQ multiplex PCR, and TCRdb kept only the in-frame ones, dropping some. Here the sample spans 150,000 to 200,000 clones, 70% to 85% being singletons. Sequenced: PBMCs. These receptors all stem from a man aged 35 to 55 in good health and CMV-seropositive.

V and J are TRBV4-1 and TRBJ1-6, with no clear D. The CDR3 has 15 amino acids. Trimming shortened V by 0 bases and J by 10 bases, and 13 bases separated the two germline ends. Germline V CDR1 and CDR2: MGHRA, YSYEKL. CDR3 region: CASSQDKGGRSPLHF. The CDR3 DNA follows: TGCGCCAGCAGCCAAGATAAGGGAGGTCGGTCACCCCTCCACTTT.

This sequence joins TRBV15 and TRBJ1-1, with D possibly being TRBD1 (5 bases). Trimming took 0 bases from V and 4 from J, leaving 12 bases between them. Germline CDR1 reads LNHNV; CDR2 reads YYDKDF (reference sequence). The CDR3 length is 15 residues. CDR3 protein: CATSRDMWGGTEAFF. The CDR3 coding sequence is TGTGCCACCAGCAGAGATATGTGGGGGGGCACTGAAGCTTTCTTT.

CDR3 amino acids: CASSTGANSGANVLTF. CDR3 nucleotides: TGCGCCAGCAGCACAGGGGCCAATTCTGGGGCCAACGTCCTGACTTTC. V usage is TRBV4-3 and J usage is TRBJ2-6, with 7 bases fitting TRBD1. This CDR3 comprises 16 residues. Germline V gives CDR1 LGHNA, CDR2 YSLEER. V lost 5 bases and J lost 1; bases outside the gene matches: 5.

The V and J genes are TRBV14 and TRBJ1-3; D unclear. This CDR3 is built from 14 residues. The germline V gene encodes CDR1 SGHDN and CDR2 FVKESK. V lost 5 bases and J lost 3, with 11 bases in between. In nucleotides, the CDR3 is TGTGCCAGCAGCAGGTCCGCGGATGGAAACACCATATATTTT. Its translation is CASSRSADGNTIYF.

V and J are TRBV6-5 and TRBJ1-5, with a tentative D call TRBD1 (5 bases). The CDR3 has 13 residues. Trimming pared 5 bases from V and 5 bases from J, leaving 10 bases between. Germline V gene sequence: CDR1 MNHEY, CDR2 SVGAGI. The DNA for the CDR3 is TGTGCCAGCAGTCGACAGCAGCATCAGCCCCAGCATTTT. It codes for CASSRQQHQPQHF.

The chain recombines TRBV6-6 with TRBJ2-4, with 9 bases aligning to TRBD1. The germline V gene encodes CDR1 MNHNY and CDR2 SVGAGI (reference sequence). This CDR3 contains 15 residues. The J segment lost 7 bases and the V segment lost 5 bases, leaving 9 bases of the junction unmatched. The DNA for the CDR3 is TGTGCCAGCAGTCGGGCACAGGGGGCTCGGAACATTCAGTACTTC. The encoded protein is CASSRAQGARNIQYF.

This chain connects TRBV10-3 to TRBJ2-7; 9 nucleotides line up with TRBD1. The germline gives CDR1 ENHRY, CDR2 SYGVKD. Germline trimming cut 4 bases from V and 2 bases from J; bases unmatched to any gene: 6. The CDR3 contains 15 residues. The chain's CDR3 is CAISGGQGLPYEQYF. Here the CDR3 DNA reads TGTGCCATCAGTGGGGGACAGGGACTTCCCTACGAGCAGTACTTC.

The rearrangement uses TRBV20-1 and TRBJ1-1; D possibly corresponds to TRBD1 (6 bases). CDR1 and CDR2 (germline): DFQATT, SNEGSKA (reference sequence). This CDR3 comprises 11 residues. Trimming removed 6 bases from V and 4 bases from J, with 9 bases in between. CDR3 loop: CSASGATEAFF. CDR3 nucleotides: TGCAGTGCCTCAGGGGCCACTGAAGCTTTCTTT.

This clone is a singleton in its sample. This sequence joins TRBV4-1 and TRBJ1-5; D gene ambiguous. V was clipped by 0 bases and J by 5 bases, with 14 bases between them. Germline V CDR1 and CDR2: MGHRA, YSYEKL. This CDR3 contains 16 residues. DNA of the CDR3: TGCGCCAGCAGCCAAGAGAGGGCAGACCGTTATCAGCCCCAGCATTTT. It yields the protein CASSQERADRYQPQHF.

V is TRBV7-2 and J is TRBJ1-2; maybe TRBD1 (5 bases). CDR1 SGHTA and CDR2 FQGNSA come from the germline V gene. Trimming took off 0 bases at V and 4 bases at J, with 24 bases between the two ends. The CDR3 has 19 amino acids. The CDR3 region is CASSLASVSGRGEGYGYTF. In nucleotides, the CDR3 is TGTGCCAGCAGCTTAGCGTCTGTGTCTGGGAGGGGAGAGGGCTATGGCTACACCTTC.

This chain links TRBV10-3 with TRBJ2-7; 9 bases align to TRBD1. From germline, CDR1 is ENHRY and CDR2 SYGVKD. J lost 5 bases, V lost 8 bases, and 4 bases had no gene match. The CDR3 has 12 residues. In DNA, the CDR3 is TGTGCCATCCGACAGGGGGGTGACGAGCAGTACTTC. Translation: CAIRQGGDEQYF.

This clone has only a few counts. The rearrangement links TRBV7-2 to TRBJ2-5; D uncertain. The germline V and J ends were trimmed by 2 bases and 2 bases, with 3 bases remaining between them. This CDR3 has 12 residues. The V gene's germline CDR1 is SGHTA and CDR2 FQGNSA. The CDR3 here is CASSLRQETQYF. CDR3 DNA: TGTGCCAGCAGCTTACGTCAAGAGACCCAGTACTTC.

The J gene is TRBJ1-5, the V gene TRBV7-9; no clear D gene. CDR3 length: 18 amino acids. The V gene's germline CDR1 is SEHNR and CDR2 FQNEAQ (reference sequence). V was trimmed by 3 bases and J by 0 bases, leaving 18 bases between them. This CDR3 reads CASSFPIPTQYSNQPQHF. The CDR3 DNA sequence: TGTGCCAGCAGCTTTCCCATACCGACACAATATAGCAATCAGCCCCAGCATTTT.

V usage is TRBV4-1 and J usage is TRBJ1-6; D is uncertain. Trimming stripped 3 bases from V and 7 bases from J, with 16 bases between. The CDR3 covers 16 residues. The germline CDR1 and CDR2 sequences are MGHRA and YSYEKL. The CDR3 region is CASSHNQDSRNSPLHF. In DNA, the CDR3 is TGCGCCAGCAGCCATAATCAGGATTCCCGCAATTCACCCCTCCACTTT.

CDR3 sequence: CASSTAGSSYEQYF. As DNA, the CDR3 is TGTGCCAGTAGTACAGCGGGTTCCTCCTACGAGCAGTACTTC. V is TRBV19 and J is TRBJ2-7; D might be TRBD2 (6 bases). V lost 4 bases to trimming and J lost 0 bases, with 10 bases between them. Germline lookup yields CDR1 LNHDA and CDR2 SQIVND (reference sequence). This CDR3 is 14 amino acids long.

The chain employs TRBV2 and TRBJ2-3, with D tentatively TRBD2 (5 bases). This CDR3 has 13 amino acids. V dropped 7 bases and J dropped 2 bases, with 10 bases sitting between them. Per germline, CDR1 SNHLY and CDR2 FYNNEI. The CDR3 is CASKEEYTDTQYF. The CDR3 bases are TGTGCCAGCAAGGAGGAGTACACAGATACGCAGTATTTT.